This T cell receptor beta chain stems from a study of neoadjuvant nivolumab and ipilimumab in lung cancer. As for the study in general: Patients got nivolumab 3 mg/kg on days 1, 15 and 29; combination added ipilimumab 1 mg/kg day 1. Study conclusions and caveats: Resected tumors had greater TCR richness and clonality than uninvolved lung. Pathologic regression was not significantly tied to TCR clonality. Pretherapy blood TCR richness correlated positively with resected tumor richness.

V lost 3 bases and J 5 bases, leaving 14 bases between the germline ends. Germline V lookup: CDR1 MNHEY, CDR2 SMNVEV (reference sequence). This CDR3 comprises 14 residues. A remark on this clone: The antigen is undetermined.

The method was immunoSEQ multiplex PCR; TCRdb's version includes in-frame clones alone and lacks a portion of them. The repertoire holds 30,000 or so clones, with under 95% as singletons. The V call is TRBV27, the J call TRBJ2-7; D may be TRBD2 (6 bases). The sample in question was peripheral blood, obtained after neoadjuvant nivolumab, alone or with ipilimumab, at or shortly before surgery. The source of this sequence is an adult with non-small cell lung cancer. This CDR3 is CASSLEGRSDEQYF. DNA for the CDR3: TGTGCCAGCAGTTTGGAGGGCCGTAGCGACGAGCAGTACTTC.